The clone carrying this T cell receptor (beta chain) has at least ten counts. Its antigen is as yet unknown. This CDR3 is built from 14 residues. V dropped 0 bases and J dropped 6; count of bases not matched to a gene: 2. Germline V gene lookup returns CDR1 SGHRS and CDR2 YFSETQ. The record originates from a study of T-cell memory formation after mild COVID-19. Study as a whole: Clusters were largely donor specific.

The study, taken as a whole, reports: Confirmation was lacking for SARS-CoV-2 specificity of second-wave clones that peaked on day 37.

TCRdb used MiXCR to reprocess the 5' RACE reads, holding one entry per CDR3 protein. The table records fewer than 650,000 distinct CDR3 sequences, 20% to 25% of them present only once. The specimen sequenced was PBMCs or a T cell subset sorted from them (not recorded which). The rearrangement joins TRBV5-1 to TRBJ2-1; 8 bases are shared with TRBD2. This clonotype was sampled from an adult woman who had mild COVID-19 (a few samples of this study predate the infection). Cell type and time point are not known. The CDR3 sequence: CASSLAGGRNEQFF. In DNA, the CDR3 is TGCGCCAGCAGCTTGGCGGGAGGGCGCAATGAGCAGTTCTTC.